The 16 T cell receptor beta chains reported below all come from one sample, sequenced in a study of blood T cell repertoires in COVID-19. Repertoires were generated with immunoSEQ multiplex PCR, while TCRdb's copy carries only in-frame clones and drops some. The data show over 600,000 clones, with about nine tenths seen just once and approximately 0.3% held by the top ten. Material for sequencing was peripheral blood. These receptor sequences come from a woman aged 18-30 years with acute or convalescent COVID-19.

V gene TRBV27 combines with J gene TRBJ2-1; 12 positions match TRBD1. The V gene's germline CDR1 is MNHEY and CDR2 SMNVEV (reference sequence). Germline trimming cut 4 bases from V and 9 bases from J; bases unmatched to any gene: 4. This CDR3 contains 14 residues. The CDR3 spells CASSSPGQGAEQFF. CDR3 nucleotide sequence: TGTGCCAGCAGTTCTCCGGGACAGGGGGCTGAGCAGTTCTTC.

V usage is TRBV13 and J usage is TRBJ1-2; perhaps TRBD1 as D (6 bases). There are 15 residues in the CDR3. V was cut by 5 bases and J by 8 bases, with 21 bases left in between. From germline, CDR1 is PRHDT and CDR2 FYEKMQ (reference sequence). This CDR3 is CASSDRGGRAGGYTF. CDR3 DNA: TGTGCCAGCAGCGACCGTGGGGGCAGGGCTGGGGGCTACACCTTC.

The chain has TRBV4-1 and TRBJ2-3; maybe TRBD2 (7 bases). Germline CDR1 is MGHRA and CDR2 is YSYEKL. Trimming removed 0 bases at V and 6 bases at J, with 16 bases between. CDR3 length: 16 amino acids. CDR3 nucleotide sequence: TGCGCCAGCAGCCAAGATCATGGGGGGGGGCCTGATACGCAGTATTTT. It translates to CASSQDHGGGPDTQYF.

CDR3 protein: CASSGGSRYSNQPQHF. The DNA of the CDR3 is TGTGCCAGCAGCGGGGGGTCGAGATATAGCAATCAGCCCCAGCATTTT. This chain uses TRBV7-8 with TRBJ1-5; perhaps TRBD1 as D (5 bases). The germline V and J ends were trimmed by 5 bases and 0 bases, with 14 bases remaining between them. Germline CDR1 is SGHVS and CDR2 is FQNEAQ. The CDR3 is made up of 16 amino acids.

The chain couples TRBV12-5 to TRBJ2-3; D is possibly TRBD1 (6 bases). The germline gives CDR1 LGHNT, CDR2 FRNRAP. The CDR3 extends over 15 amino acids. Trimming cost V 1 base and J 4 bases, with 12 bases left between them. The CDR3 loop reads CASGLGTGPSDTQYF. The CDR3 coding sequence is TGTGCTAGTGGTTTGGGAACAGGGCCCTCAGATACGCAGTATTTT.

The chain couples TRBV27 to TRBJ2-7, with a tentative D call TRBD1 (5 bases). The germline gives CDR1 MNHEY, CDR2 SMNVEV (reference sequence). This CDR3 comprises 18 residues. Trimming removed 3 bases at V and 2 bases at J, with 23 bases between. The CDR3 loop is CASSLSPYRQTSTYEQYF. Here the CDR3 DNA reads TGTGCCAGCAGTTTGTCCCCCTACAGACAGACAAGCACCTACGAGCAGTACTTC.

The V call is TRBV28, the J call TRBJ2-7; perhaps TRBD1 as D (6 bases). This CDR3 has 12 amino acids. Germline values: CDR1 MDHEN, CDR2 SYDVKM. V lost 3 bases and J lost 6, with 9 bases in between. The CDR3 loop reads CASSLTGLEQYF. CDR3 bases: TGTGCCAGCAGTTTGACAGGCCTCGAGCAGTACTTC.

The chain combines TRBV27 with TRBJ1-2; D is undetermined. CDR1 MNHEY and CDR2 SMNVEV come from the germline V gene (reference sequence). Deletions cut 4 bases from V and 3 bases from J, with 18 bases between. The length of the CDR3 is 16 residues. This chain's CDR3 is CASSSGSRTSDYGYTF. CDR3 DNA sequence: TGTGCCAGCAGTTCGGGATCGAGGACGTCCGACTATGGCTACACCTTC.

The chain has TRBV19 and TRBJ1-3; perhaps TRBD1 as D (5 bases). CDR1 and CDR2 (germline): LNHDA, SQIVND (reference sequence). The CDR3 is 14 amino acids. The germline V and J ends were trimmed by 5 bases and 0 bases, with 8 bases remaining between them. As DNA, the CDR3 is TGTGCCAGTAGTCGGGGGGGCTCTGGAAACACCATATATTTT. Amino acids: CASSRGGSGNTIYF.

The chain links TRBV10-1 to TRBJ2-3; TRBD1 is a possible D gene (5 bases). Germline assignment: CDR1 WNHNN and CDR2 SYGVQD (reference sequence). The CDR3 spans 15 residues. Trimming cost V 6 bases and J 1 base, with 14 bases left between them. The CDR3 here is CASSPGQLCTDTQYF. Here the CDR3 DNA reads TGCGCCAGCAGCCCAGGACAACTCTGCACAGATACGCAGTATTTT.

V and J are TRBV6-2 or TRBV6-3 and TRBJ2-3; 10 bases are a match to TRBD2. The V gene's germline CDR1 is MNHEY and CDR2 SVGEGT. The CDR3 sequence is 16 residues long. After removal of 6 bases from V and 0 bases from J, the junction contained 6 bases not matched to a gene. The CDR3 nucleotides read TGTGCCAGCAGCACTAGCGGGGACTGGAGCACAGATACGCAGTATTTT. It encodes CASSTSGDWSTDTQYF.

The V call is TRBV19, the J call TRBJ1-3, with D possibly being TRBD1 (6 bases). The CDR3 spans 15 residues. Germline lookup yields CDR1 LNHDA and CDR2 SQIVND (reference sequence). The germline V and J ends were trimmed by 4 bases and 3 bases, with 13 bases remaining between them. The chain's CDR3 is CASSTWTANGNTIYF. CDR3 nucleotide sequence: TGTGCCAGTAGTACGTGGACAGCAAATGGAAACACCATATATTTT. Full variable domain (rest looked up from reference TRBV19 and TRBJ1-3): DGGITQSPKYLFRKEGQNVTLSCEQNLNHDAMYWYRQDPGQGLRLIYYSQIVNDFQKGDIAEGYSVSREKKESFPLTVTSAQKNPTAFYLCASSTWTANGNTIYFGEGSWLTVV.

The chain has TRBV25-1 and TRBJ1-2; TRBD1 aligns across 11 bases. V trimming: 0 bases; J trimming: 6 bases; junction bases outside the gene matches: 9. The germline V gene encodes CDR1 MGHDK and CDR2 SYGVNS. The CDR3 has 17 amino acids. The CDR3 loop reads CASSEYIPGQGADGYTF. The DNA of the CDR3 is TGTGCCAGCAGTGAATATATTCCAGGACAGGGGGCGGATGGCTACACCTTC.

The rearrangement joins TRBV5-1 to TRBJ1-2; D not certain. The CDR3 sequence is 13 residues long. CDR1 and CDR2 (germline): SGHRS, YFSETQ. V shed 3 bases and J shed 5 bases, with 11 bases lying between them. The CDR3 spells CASSSREVYGYTF. As DNA, the CDR3 is TGCGCCAGCAGCTCCCGGGAGGTTTATGGCTACACCTTC.

V is TRBV7-8 and J is TRBJ2-7; TRBD2 matches at 10 bases. Germline CDR1 SGHVS, CDR2 FQNEAQ. CDR3 length equals 15 residues. J was trimmed by 3 bases and V by 4 bases; bases with no gene match: 6. The CDR3 nucleotides are TGTGCCAGCAGCTCGACCGGGACTAGCGTCTACGAGCAGTACTTC. Amino acid sequence: CASSSTGTSVYEQYF.

This chain links TRBV7-9 with TRBJ1-2; TRBD1 agrees at 7 bases. This CDR3 is built from 13 residues. Per germline, CDR1 SEHNR and CDR2 FQNEAQ (reference sequence). Losses at the gene ends were 2 bases for V and 4 bases for J; bases not matched to a gene: 1. DNA of the CDR3: TGTGCCAGCAGCTTAAGGGACAGCTATGGCTACACCTTC. It is translated as CASSLRDSYGYTF.